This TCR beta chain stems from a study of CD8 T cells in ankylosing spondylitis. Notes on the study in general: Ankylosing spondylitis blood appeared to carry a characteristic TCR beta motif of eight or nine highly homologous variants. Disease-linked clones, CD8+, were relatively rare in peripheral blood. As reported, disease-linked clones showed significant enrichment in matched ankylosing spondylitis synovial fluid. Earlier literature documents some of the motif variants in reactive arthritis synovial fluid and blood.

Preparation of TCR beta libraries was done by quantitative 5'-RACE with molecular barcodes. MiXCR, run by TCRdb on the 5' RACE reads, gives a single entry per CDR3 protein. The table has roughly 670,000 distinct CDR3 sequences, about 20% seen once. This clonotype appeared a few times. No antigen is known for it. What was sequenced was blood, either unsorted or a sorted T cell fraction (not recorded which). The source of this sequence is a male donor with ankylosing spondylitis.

The DNA of the CDR3 is TGTGCCAGCAGTTTTTTGATGGACGGTGAAGCTTTCTTT. This encodes CASSFLMDGEAFF. The rearrangement uses TRBV12-3 or TRBV12-4 and TRBJ1-1; D gene uncertain. Trimming shortened V by 3 bases and J by 7 bases, and 12 bases separated the two germline ends. The CDR3 totals 13 residues.